This T cell receptor beta chain emerged from a study of beta chain features in type 1 diabetes. CDR1 LNHNV and CDR2 YYDKDF come from the germline V gene (reference sequence). V was shortened by 3 bases and J by 5 bases, with 14 bases between the two germline ends. The CDR3 is 15 amino acids. As regards this clone: The antigen is undetermined.

TCRB transcripts that were expressed got sequenced, as all of the isolated RNA had been reverse transcribed. Only in-frame clones appear in the TCRdb table, and some are missing; sequencing was by immunoSEQ multiplex PCR. The sample shows 900,000 or so clones, roughly 16% of them seen only once. General observations from the study: A cDNA-based sequencing approach could over-represent cells with high TCR expression.

A CD45RO/CCR7/CD25/CD127/CD95/CD27 panel sorted naive, central memory, regulatory and stem cell-like memory CD4+ cells. Purity exceeded 98% in all sorted populations. Sequencing was carried out using naive CD4+ T cells from blood. The genes are TRBV15 and TRBJ1-5; D unclear. This TCR came from a woman aged 18 to 35 in good health. The CDR3 DNA follows: TGTGCCACCAGCAGCCAACAGAACCTTCATCAGCCCCAGCATTTT. It encodes CATSSQQNLHQPQHF.